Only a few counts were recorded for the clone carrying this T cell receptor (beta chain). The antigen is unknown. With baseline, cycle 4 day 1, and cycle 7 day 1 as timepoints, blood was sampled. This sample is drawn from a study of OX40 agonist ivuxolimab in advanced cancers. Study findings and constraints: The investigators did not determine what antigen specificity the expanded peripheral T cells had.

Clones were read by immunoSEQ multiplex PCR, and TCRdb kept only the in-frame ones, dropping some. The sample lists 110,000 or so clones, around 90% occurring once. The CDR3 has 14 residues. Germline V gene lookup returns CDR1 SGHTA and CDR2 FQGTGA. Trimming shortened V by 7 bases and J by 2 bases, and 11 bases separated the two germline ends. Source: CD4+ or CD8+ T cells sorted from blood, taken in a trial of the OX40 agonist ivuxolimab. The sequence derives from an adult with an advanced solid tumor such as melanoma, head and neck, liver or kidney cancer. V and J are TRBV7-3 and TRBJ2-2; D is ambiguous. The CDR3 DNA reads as TGTGCCAGCAAAGAGCAGTTAAACACCGGGGAGCTGTTTTTT. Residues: CASKEQLNTGELFF. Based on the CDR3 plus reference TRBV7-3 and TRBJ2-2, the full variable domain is GAGVSQTPSNKVTEKGKYVELRCDPISGHTALYWYRQSLGQGPEFLIYFQGTGAADDSGLPNDRFFAVRPEGSVSTLKIQRTERGDSAVYLCASKEQLNTGELFFGEGSRLTVL.